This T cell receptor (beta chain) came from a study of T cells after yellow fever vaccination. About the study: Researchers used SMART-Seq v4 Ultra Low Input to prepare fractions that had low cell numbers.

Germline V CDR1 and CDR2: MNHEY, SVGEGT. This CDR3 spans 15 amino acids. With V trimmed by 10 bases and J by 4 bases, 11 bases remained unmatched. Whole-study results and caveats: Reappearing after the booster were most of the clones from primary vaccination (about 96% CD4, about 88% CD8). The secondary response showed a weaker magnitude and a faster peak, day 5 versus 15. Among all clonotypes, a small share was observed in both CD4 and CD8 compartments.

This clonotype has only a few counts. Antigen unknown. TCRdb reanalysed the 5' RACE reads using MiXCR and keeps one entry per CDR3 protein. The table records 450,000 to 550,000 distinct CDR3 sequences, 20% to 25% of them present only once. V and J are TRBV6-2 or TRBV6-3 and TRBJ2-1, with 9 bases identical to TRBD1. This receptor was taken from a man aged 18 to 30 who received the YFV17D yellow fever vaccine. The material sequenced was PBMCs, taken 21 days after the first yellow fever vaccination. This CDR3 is CAIRTGTGIYNEQFF. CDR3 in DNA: TGTGCCATCCGAACAGGGACAGGGATTTACAATGAGCAGTTCTTC.